These T cell receptor beta chains were read from a single sample in a study of regulatory T cells in long-lasting Graves disease. One entry per CDR3 protein results from TCRdb running MiXCR on the multiplex PCR reads. The repertoire holds a few hundred thousand distinct CDR3 sequences, with approximately 15% as singletons. These same data were also listed under a study on T cells in Graves' hyperthyroidism and ophthalmopathy.

The source material was peripheral blood mononuclear cells (PBMCs), sampled at new diagnosis, from a patient treated with antithyroid drugs. These TCRs come from a woman aged 40 to 50 with Graves disease. The CDR3 runs from the conserved cysteine through the conserved F or W. The D gene is left open where the match is weak.

TRBV11-2	TRBJ2-1	.	CASSTGDEQFF
TRBV30	TRBJ2-7	.	CAWTPLGDEQYF
TRBV19	TRBJ2-2	TRBD1	CASSVNRDRGAGELFF
TRBV6-2/TRBV6-3	TRBJ2-3	.	CASSRRLGARTDTQYF
TRBV9	TRBJ2-1	TRBD2	CASSSSGRTSYNEQFF
TRBV9	TRBJ2-1	TRBD2	CASSPALAGVNEQFF
TRBV27	TRBJ1-1	.	CASSVPPGTEAFF
TRBV18	TRBJ2-1	TRBD2	CASSPRLAGGLDEQFF
TRBV6-9	TRBJ2-4	TRBD1	CASNYSGTGAKNIQYF
TRBV14	TRBJ2-4	TRBD2	CASSQERGPRREGLKNIQYF
TRBV19	TRBJ2-5	TRBD2	CASSTRLAGLQETQYF